This T cell receptor beta chain stems from a study of blood T cells in healthy people across ages. Study findings and constraints: Unsorted PBMC material precluded a definitive naive versus antigen-experienced comparison.

Primed by a sample-barcoded 5' primer and a J-beta primer mix, a second PCR proceeded for about 7 to 11 cycles. Each cDNA molecule was tagged by a template-switch adaptor that had 12 random nucleotides. TCRdb reprocessed the 5' RACE reads via MiXCR and lists one record per CDR3 protein. The data show roughly 2 million distinct CDR3 sequences, about 49% seen once. Comment on this clonotype: No antigen is known for it.

The V end lost 6 bases, the J end lost 1 base, and 9 bases lay between the germline ends. Germline assignment: CDR1 MNHEY and CDR2 SVGAGI. The CDR3 length is 13 residues. The authors drew around 11 milliliters of peripheral blood from each donor. The sample was blood. The genes are TRBV6-5 and TRBJ1-1; perhaps TRBD1 as D (5 bases). The receptor's source is a woman between 40 and 55 years old in good health. CDR3 loop: CASSATGNTEAFF. CDR3 in DNA: TGTGCCAGCAGCGCCACAGGGAACACTGAAGCTTTCTTT.